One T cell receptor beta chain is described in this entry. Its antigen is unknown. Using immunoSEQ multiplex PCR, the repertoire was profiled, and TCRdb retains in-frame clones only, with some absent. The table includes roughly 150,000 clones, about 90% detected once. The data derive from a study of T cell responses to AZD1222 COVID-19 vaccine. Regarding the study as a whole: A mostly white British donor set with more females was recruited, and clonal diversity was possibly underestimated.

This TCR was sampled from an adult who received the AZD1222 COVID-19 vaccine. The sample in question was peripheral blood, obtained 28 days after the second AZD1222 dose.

CDR3: CASSRGYNTEAFF. In DNA, the CDR3 is TGTGCCAGCAGCCGGGGGTACAACACTGAAGCTTTCTTT. The V and J genes are TRBV27 and TRBJ1-1; D might be TRBD1 (5 bases). The CDR3 consists of 13 residues. Germline CDR1 MNHEY, CDR2 SMNVEV (reference sequence). The V gene lost 6 bases and the J gene lost 2 bases, with 10 bases spanning the gap.